This TCR beta chain appears in the sequencing data of a study of control samples from healthy donors and cancer patients. This table comes from immunoSEQ multiplex PCR, and its TCRdb copy is limited to in-frame clones, with some not included. The profile covers approximately 49,000 clones, with about 92% appearing a single time and 1.5% to 2% taken by the ten largest. The CDR3 loop spans 12 amino acids. In germline, CDR1 is SGHRS, CDR2 YFSETQ. V dropped 4 bases and J dropped 6 bases, with 11 bases sitting between them. This TCR was recovered from a man aged 35-49 years with colorectal cancer. The chain joins TRBV5-1 to TRBJ2-7; D unclear. Sequencing input: PBMCs. CDR3 region: CASSPYRGEQYF. The DNA of the CDR3 is TGCGCCAGCAGCCCCTACAGAGGCGAGCAGTACTTC.